The present T cell receptor beta chain was sequenced within a study of glioma-infiltrating T cells. Trimming removed 7 bases from V and 4 bases from J, with 16 bases in between. CDR1 and CDR2 (germline): SGHNT, YENEEA. This CDR3 has 14 residues. Study outcomes and limitations: Non-neoplastic patients had below-expected tissue-blood divergence, while all gliomas exceeded expectation. Very few CDR3 sequences were shared between tissue and blood.

Regarding this clonotype: Its antigen is unidentified. This sequence may be a read error, since a much larger clone differs from it by one base.

The iRepertoire nested amplicon-rescue multiplex PCR amplified TCR alpha and beta CDR3s from RNA. Tissue mRNA or PBMC total RNA, 100-400 ng, went into one-step reverse transcription and amplification. TCRdb re-called the multiplex PCR reads with MiXCR, one entry per CDR3 protein. The sample yields some 100,000 distinct CDR3 sequences, around a quarter seen once. V and J are TRBV11-3 and TRBJ1-1, with D hard to call. Sequenced input: glioma tissue, nonneoplastic brain tissue, or PBMCs (not recorded which). The receptor was derived from a human donor with low-grade glioma or glioblastoma, undergoing nonglioma brain surgery, or in good health (not recorded which). CDR3: CASTLSRGGTEAFF. In DNA form, the CDR3 reads TGTGCCAGCACCCTATCCCGGGGTGGCACTGAAGCTTTCTTT.